Presented here are 5 T cell receptor beta chains from one specimen sequenced in a study of Ad26.COV2.S vaccination and SARS-CoV-2 variants. Produced via immunoSEQ multiplex PCR; TCRdb's table is partial and in-frame only. The repertoire holds 410,000 or so clones, with around 92% as singletons. The treatment here: about 20 received Ad26.COV2.S at low or high dose, single or two shots; 5 received placebo; per-sample allocation not given. Day 63 after the first injection of vaccine or placebo was the sampling time. The sequences come from peripheral blood, collected in a trial of Ad26.COV2.S vaccine versus placebo. These receptors originate from a person between 18 and 60 years old who received the Ad26.COV2.S COVID-19 vaccine or a placebo.

The gene calls are TRBV6-5 and TRBJ2-5, with D possibly being TRBD2 (5 bases). CDR3 length equals 16 residues. Germline loops: CDR1 MNHEY, CDR2 SVGAGI. With 1 base removed from V and 2 bases from J, the gap between germline ends came to 14 bases. CDR3 in DNA: TGTGCCAGCAGTTACTACCGTTCGGGGATTCAAGAGACCCAGTACTTC. It codes for CASSYYRSGIQETQYF.

V is TRBV5-8 and J is TRBJ2-5, with 7 bases matching TRBD1. Germline values: CDR1 SGHTS, CDR2 YDEGEE. The CDR3 is 15 amino acids. The ends lost 4 bases at V and 1 base at J; junction bases unmatched: 7. Here the CDR3 reads CASSMGTASQETQYF. CDR3 DNA: TGTGCCAGCAGCATGGGGACAGCGAGCCAAGAGACCCAGTACTTC. The full variable domain, completed using reference TRBV5-8 and TRBJ2-5, is EAGVTQSPTHLIKTRGQQATLRCSPISGHTSVYWYQQALGLGLQFLLWYDEGEERNRGNFPPRFSGRQFPNYSSELNVNALELEDSALYLCASSMGTASQETQYFGPGTRLLVL.

The chain carries TRBV12-5 and TRBJ1-1; D uncertain. V was cut by 2 bases and J by 0 bases, with 13 bases left in between. CDR3 length: 16 amino acids. Looked up from germline, CDR1 is LGHNT and CDR2 is FRNRAP. The CDR3 reads CASGLREGPMNTEAFF. CDR3 DNA: TGTGCTAGTGGTTTGCGGGAGGGCCCGATGAACACTGAAGCTTTCTTT.

V usage is TRBV6-5 and J usage is TRBJ2-5; maybe TRBD1 (6 bases). Trimming took off 8 bases at V and 5 bases at J, with 9 bases between the two ends. CDR3 length: 11 residues. Germline loops: CDR1 MNHEY, CDR2 SVGAGI. In nucleotides, the CDR3 is TGTGCCAGCTATCAGGGGGAGACCCAGTACTTC. Translation: CASYQGETQYF.

The chain uses TRBV6-2 or TRBV6-3 and TRBJ2-2; 7 bases map to TRBD1. The CDR3 runs to 15 residues. V lost 5 bases and J lost 3; bases outside the gene matches: 6. Germline assignment: CDR1 MNHEY and CDR2 SVGEGT. The CDR3 coding sequence is TGTGCCAGCAGTAATACTGGGACAGACACCGGGGAGCTGTTTTTT. It encodes CASSNTGTDTGELFF.